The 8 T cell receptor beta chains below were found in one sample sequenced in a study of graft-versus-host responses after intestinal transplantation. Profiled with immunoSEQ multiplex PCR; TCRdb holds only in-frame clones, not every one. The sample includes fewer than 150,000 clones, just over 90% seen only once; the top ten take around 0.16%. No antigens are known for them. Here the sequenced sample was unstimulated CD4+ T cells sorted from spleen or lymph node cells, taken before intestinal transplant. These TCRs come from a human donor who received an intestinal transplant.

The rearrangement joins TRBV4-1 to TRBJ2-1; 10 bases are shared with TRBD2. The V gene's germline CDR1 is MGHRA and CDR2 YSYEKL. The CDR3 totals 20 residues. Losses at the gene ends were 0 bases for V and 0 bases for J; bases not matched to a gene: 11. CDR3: CASSQDLIAGGPSSYNEQFF. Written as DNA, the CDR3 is TGCGCCAGCAGCCAAGATCTTATAGCGGGGGGCCCTAGCTCCTACAATGAGCAGTTCTTC.

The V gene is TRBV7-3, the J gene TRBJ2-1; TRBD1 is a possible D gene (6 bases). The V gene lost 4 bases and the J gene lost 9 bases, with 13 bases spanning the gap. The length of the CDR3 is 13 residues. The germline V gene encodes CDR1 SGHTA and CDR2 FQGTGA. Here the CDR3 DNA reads TGTGCCAGCAGCTCCGCTACAGGGAGTGAGCAGTTCTTC. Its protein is CASSSATGSEQFF.

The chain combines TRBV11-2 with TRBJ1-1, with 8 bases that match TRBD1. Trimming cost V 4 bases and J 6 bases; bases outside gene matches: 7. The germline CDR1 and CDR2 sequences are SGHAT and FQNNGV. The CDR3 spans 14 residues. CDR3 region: CASSSQGAVAEAFF. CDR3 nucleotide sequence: TGTGCCAGCAGCTCCCAGGGGGCGGTCGCTGAAGCTTTCTTT.

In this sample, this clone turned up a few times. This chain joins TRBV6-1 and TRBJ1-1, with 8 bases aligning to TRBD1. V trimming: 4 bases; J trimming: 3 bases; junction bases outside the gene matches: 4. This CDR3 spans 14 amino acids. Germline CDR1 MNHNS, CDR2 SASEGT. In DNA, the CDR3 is TGTGCCAGCAGTGCCAGACAGGGGTACACTGAAGCTTTCTTT. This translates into CASSARQGYTEAFF.

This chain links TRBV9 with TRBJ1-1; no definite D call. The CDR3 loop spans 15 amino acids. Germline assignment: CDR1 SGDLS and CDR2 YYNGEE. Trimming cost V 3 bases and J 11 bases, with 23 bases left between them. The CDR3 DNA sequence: TGTGCCAGCAGCGCCCCCGCGGGTTTACCCTCTGGGGCTTTCTTT. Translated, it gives CASSAPAGLPSGAFF. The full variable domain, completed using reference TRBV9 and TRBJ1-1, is DSGVTQTPKHLITATGQRVTLRCSPRSGDLSVYWYQQSLDQGLQFLIQYYNGEERAKGNILERFSAQQFPDLHSELNLSSLELGDSALYFCASSAPAGLPSGAFFGQGTRLTVV.

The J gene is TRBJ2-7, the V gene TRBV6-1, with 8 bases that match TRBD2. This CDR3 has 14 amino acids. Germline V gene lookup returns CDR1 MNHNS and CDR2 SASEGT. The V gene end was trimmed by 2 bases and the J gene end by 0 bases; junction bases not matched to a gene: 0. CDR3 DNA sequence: TGTGCCAGCAGTGAAAGCGGGGGCTCCTACGAGCAGTACTTC. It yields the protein CASSESGGSYEQYF.

This CDR3 reads CASSLGASYYGYTF. CDR3 DNA sequence: TGCGCCAGCAGCCTGGGGGCCTCCTACTATGGCTACACCTTC. This sequence joins TRBV5-1 and TRBJ1-2, with D perhaps matching TRBD1 (6 bases). Trimming pared 4 bases from V and 3 bases from J, leaving 13 bases between. The CDR3 sequence is 14 residues long. The germline V gene has CDR1 SGHRS and CDR2 YFSETQ.

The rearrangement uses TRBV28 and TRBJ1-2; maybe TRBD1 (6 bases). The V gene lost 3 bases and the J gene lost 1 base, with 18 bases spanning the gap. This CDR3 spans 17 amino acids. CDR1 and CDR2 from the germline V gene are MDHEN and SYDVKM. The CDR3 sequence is CASSLMAGVGFNYGYTF. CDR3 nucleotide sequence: TGTGCCAGCAGTTTGATGGCAGGGGTTGGATTTAACTATGGCTACACCTTC.